Following are 8 T cell receptor beta chains from one sample sequenced in a study of blood T cell repertoires in COVID-19. Measured with immunoSEQ multiplex PCR; TCRdb has only the in-frame clones, and not every one. The sample shows under 250,000 clones, around 80% of them seen only once. Sequences were obtained from peripheral blood. These receptors all stem from a man aged 50-59 years with active or convalescent COVID-19.

This sequence joins TRBV11-2 and TRBJ2-3, with 12 bases that match TRBD2. Germline V gene sequence: CDR1 SGHAT, CDR2 FQNNGV. J lost 0 bases, V lost 1 base, and 8 bases had no gene match. CDR3 length: 19 residues. The CDR3 nucleotides are TGTGCCAGCAGCTTAGGGACTAGCGGGACCCATCTTAGCACAGATACGCAGTATTTT. Translating gives CASSLGTSGTHLSTDTQYF.

V and J are TRBV2 and TRBJ2-1; D is perhaps TRBD1 (5 bases). The V gene lost 7 bases and the J gene lost 6 bases, with 16 bases spanning the gap. The CDR3 runs to 14 residues. CDR1 and CDR2 (germline): SNHLY, FYNNEI. Written as DNA, the CDR3 is TGTGCCAGCACCCGCAGGGCAGGATCCAATGAGCAGTTCTTC. Translation: CASTRRAGSNEQFF.

The rearrangement links TRBV5-1 to TRBJ1-4, with D possibly TRBD1 on 5 matching bases. V gave up 0 bases and J gave up 4 bases, with 10 bases separating them. The CDR3 loop spans 15 amino acids. In germline, CDR1 is SGHRS, CDR2 YFSETQ. The CDR3 DNA is TGCGCCAGCAGCTTGGCCGGGGGTAATAATGAAAAACTGTTTTTT. Its protein product is CASSLAGGNNEKLFF.

The chain carries TRBV19 and TRBJ2-3; possibly TRBD1 for D (5 bases). The CDR3 consists of 14 residues. The ends were cut back, 6 bases at V and 0 bases at J, with 10 bases in the middle. Germline V gene sequence: CDR1 LNHDA, CDR2 SQIVND (reference sequence). CDR3 sequence reads: CASRKQGSTDTQYF. The CDR3 DNA follows: TGTGCCAGTAGAAAGCAGGGAAGCACAGATACGCAGTATTTT. The full variable domain, with the rest looked up from reference TRBV19 and TRBJ2-3, is DGGITQSPKYLFRKEGQNVTLSCEQNLNHDAMYWYRQDPGQGLRLIYYSQIVNDFQKGDIAEGYSVSREKKESFPLTVTSAQKNPTAFYLCASRKQGSTDTQYFGPGTRLTVL.

Worth noting for this clone: At one of its ends the junction is not consistent with the germline gene, which may arise from a read error. The chain couples TRBV12-3 or TRBV12-4 to TRBJ2-1, with a weak D call TRBD2 (5 bases). The CDR3 loop spans 13 amino acids. In DNA form, the CDR3 reads TGTGCCAGCAGTCTAGCACCCGCGTATGAGCAGTTCTTC. Its protein is CASSLAPAYEQFF.

The V and J genes are TRBV5-1 and TRBJ1-2; D is ambiguous. Germline CDR1 and CDR2: SGHRS and YFSETQ. This CDR3 spans 15 amino acids. V lost 2 bases and J 2 bases, leaving 13 bases between the germline ends. CDR3 sequence: CASSLADTENYGYTF. In nucleotides, the CDR3 is TGCGCCAGCAGCTTAGCGGATACCGAAAACTATGGCTACACCTTC.

This chain uses TRBV5-4 with TRBJ2-2, with TRBD2 matching 13 bases. Losses at the gene ends were 4 bases for V and 1 base for J; bases not matched to a gene: 4. The CDR3 runs 17 residues. Germline V CDR1 and CDR2: SGHNT, YYREEE (reference sequence). The CDR3 DNA follows: TGTGCCAGCAGCCCCGGACTAGCGGGAGTGAACACCGGGGAGCTGTTTTTT. Protein sequence: CASSPGLAGVNTGELFF.

This clone was seen just once. The gene calls are TRBV24-1 and TRBJ1-5; TRBD1 matches 8 bases. V dropped 9 bases and J dropped 7; count of bases not matched to a gene: 4. The germline gives CDR1 KGHDR, CDR2 SFDVKD. The CDR3 spans 12 residues. The CDR3 here is CATGQGGQPQHF. CDR3 nucleotide sequence: TGTGCCACCGGACAGGGAGGGCAGCCCCAGCATTTT.